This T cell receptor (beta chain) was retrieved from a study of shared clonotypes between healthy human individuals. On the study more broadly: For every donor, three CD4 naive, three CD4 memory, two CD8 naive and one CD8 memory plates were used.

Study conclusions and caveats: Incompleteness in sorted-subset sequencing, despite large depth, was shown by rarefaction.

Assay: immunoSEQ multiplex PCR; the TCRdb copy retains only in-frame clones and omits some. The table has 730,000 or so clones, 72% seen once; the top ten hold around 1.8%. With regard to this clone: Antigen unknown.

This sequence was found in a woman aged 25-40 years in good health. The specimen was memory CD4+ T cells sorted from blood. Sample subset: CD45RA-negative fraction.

The CDR3 DNA sequence: TGTGCCAGCAGTGGGGGGGCAGGGGTTGAAAAACTGTTTTTT. Protein sequence: CASSGGAGVEKLFF. The V gene is TRBV25-1, the J gene TRBJ1-4; TRBD1 might be the D (6 bases). V lost 4 bases, J lost 7 bases, and 13 bases lay in between. The CDR3 extends over 14 amino acids. The germline gives CDR1 MGHDK, CDR2 SYGVNS.